This TCR beta chain derives from a study of T cell responses to AZD1222 COVID-19 vaccine. About the study: Pooling of second doses given at about 4 or about 12 weeks was done.

A word on this clone: Its antigen is currently unknown.

Method: immunoSEQ multiplex PCR; TCRdb's copy keeps in-frame clones and lacks some. The sample has over 90,000 clones, 86% seen once; the top ten hold 5%. The length of the CDR3 is 15 residues. Germline loops: CDR1 MGHRA, CDR2 YSYEKL. V was pared by 1 base and J by 4 bases, with 12 bases between. Study outcomes and limitations: Possibly, clonal diversity was underestimated; donors were largely white British and included more females. Across spike, vaccine-associated CD4 TCRs were found, dominant at 160-218 and 743-854. Nearly half of spike-specific TCRs reportedly target variant regions that are unmutated in the B.1.351 and B.1.1.7 variants.

The clonotype originates from an adult in good health. The sample here was peripheral blood, taken on day 0 of AZD1222 vaccination. This sequence joins TRBV4-1 and TRBJ2-3, with D perhaps assigned TRBD1 or TRBD2 (5 bases each). The CDR3 bases are TGCGCCAGCAGCCAAGTAGTCGGGACGTCAGATACGCAGTATTTT. The encoded protein is CASSQVVGTSDTQYF.